This T cell receptor beta chain was retrieved from a study of tumor and adjacent non-tumor tissue in lung cancer. Study details: The cohort had approximately 13 adenocarcinoma, a couple of squamous cell and 1 small cell patients. On average, productive TCRbeta reads reached 4 million to 4.5 million per sample.

A modified ARM-PCR protocol with three rounds of nested PCR amplified TCRbeta. TCRdb fed the multiplex PCR reads into MiXCR, producing one record per CDR3 protein. The sample has around 75,000 distinct CDR3 sequences, approximately 68% seen once. This sample's RNA came from whole unsorted tissue. More than 3 cm separated this lung sample from the edge of the tumor. The study's findings and limits: In normal lung, the top 100 clones were significantly more dominant than in tumor. Higher tumor TCR diversity was associated with shorter survival.

CDR3 length: 12 amino acids. Germline values: CDR1 SGHNT, CDR2 YYREEE (reference sequence). The V end lost 1 base, the J end lost 8 bases, and 9 bases lay between the germline ends. About this clonotype: Its antigen is unidentified.

The specimen was distant non-tumor lung tissue. The V gene is TRBV5-4, the J gene TRBJ1-1; D is perhaps TRBD1 (6 bases). This TCR was recovered from a woman in her forties or fifties with non-small cell lung cancer. The CDR3 reads CASSLPQGEAFF. DNA for the CDR3: TGTGCCAGCAGCTTGCCACAGGGAGAAGCTTTCTTT.